This T cell receptor (beta chain) derives from a study of blood T cells in healthy people across ages. Overall study context: Template switching picked up about one barcoded beta molecule for each two T cells.

Total RNA, at least 5.5 micrograms per sample, was extracted from PBMCs. Unmatched junction bases numbered 5, after V lost 1 base and J lost 0 bases. The CDR3 covers 17 residues. Per the germline V gene, CDR1 is SGHKS and CDR2 is YYEKEE (reference sequence). A second PCR, run for about 7 to 11 cycles, used a sample-barcoded 5' primer plus a J-beta primer mix. The yield of each sample was at least 3 million CDR3-containing paired-end reads. Via MiXCR, TCRdb re-called the 5' RACE reads, giving one row per CDR3 protein. The table includes 1.5 million to 2 million distinct CDR3 sequences, roughly 30% detected once.

This rearrangement joins TRBV5-5 to TRBJ1-4, with 8 bases fitting TRBD1. Sequenced sample: blood. The receptor's source is a woman in her twenties or thirties in good health. The DNA for the CDR3 is TGTGCCAGCAGCTTGAAGGCAGGGGGCACAACTAATGAAAAACTGTTTTTT. It specifies CASSLKAGGTTNEKLFF.